This T cell receptor (beta chain) was recorded in a study of Ad26.COV2.S vaccination and SARS-CoV-2 variants. General study findings and limits: Vaccinees and placebo recipients showed similar non-spike TCR breadth.

The V gene's germline CDR1 is DFQATT and CDR2 SNEGSKA (reference sequence). This CDR3 has 10 amino acids. The germline V and J ends were trimmed by 6 bases and 8 bases, with 10 bases remaining between them. Remarks on this clone: Its antigen remains unidentified.

Using immunoSEQ multiplex PCR, the repertoire was profiled, and TCRdb retains in-frame clones only, with some absent. The sample has over 110,000 clones, roughly 88% seen once. The V call is TRBV20-1, the J call TRBJ1-2; no definite D call. This TCR came from a human donor who had recovered from COVID-19. This material consisted of peripheral blood, taken after recovery from COVID-19. The CDR3 spells CSAGRGGYTF. CDR3 DNA: TGCAGTGCGGGTCGGGGAGGCTACACCTTC.